This T cell receptor beta chain was sequenced for a study of T cell responses to AZD1222 COVID-19 vaccine. Clones were read by immunoSEQ multiplex PCR, and TCRdb kept only the in-frame ones, dropping some. The sample yields about 92,000 clones, 90% seen once. CDR1 is MDHEN and CDR2 is SYDVKM in the germline V gene. J lost 4 bases, V lost 6 bases, and 5 bases had no gene match. This CDR3 has 13 residues. The sequence came from an adult in good health. Specimen: peripheral blood, collected on day 0 of AZD1222 vaccination. The rearrangement links TRBV28 to TRBJ1-2, with 7 nucleotides matching TRBD1. This CDR3 is CASSQGGLYGYTF. The CDR3 DNA follows: TGTGCCAGCAGCCAAGGGGGCCTCTATGGCTACACCTTC.